This T cell receptor (beta chain) stems from a study of OX40 agonist ivuxolimab in advanced cancers. As for the study in general: Partial responses were recorded for three patients, including one with hepatocellular carcinoma and two with cutaneous melanoma.

Clones were read by immunoSEQ multiplex PCR, and TCRdb kept only the in-frame ones, dropping some. In the table there are 30,000 to 40,000 clones, around 85% of which are singletons. This clone was counted once. J lost 4 bases, V lost 0 bases, and 6 bases had no gene match. This CDR3 region has 16 residues. This chain connects TRBV23-1 to TRBJ1-1; 9 bases align to TRBD1. TRBV23-1 is labeled an ORF, and its function is uncertain. The input for sequencing was CD4+ or CD8+ T cells sorted from blood, taken in a trial of the OX40 agonist ivuxolimab. The TCR comes from an adult with an advanced solid tumor such as melanoma, head and neck, liver or kidney cancer. Here the CDR3 reads CASSQSQQGAGTEAFF. CDR3 bases: TGCGCCAGCAGTCAATCCCAACAGGGGGCAGGCACTGAAGCTTTCTTT.